The 20 T cell receptor beta chains below come from one sample, sequenced in a study of cytotoxic CD8 clonotypes in ibrutinib-treated CLL. Sequencing was performed with immunoSEQ multiplex PCR; in TCRdb, only in-frame clones are kept and a portion is missing. The table has a few hundred thousand clones, around three quarters seen once; the top ten hold 15%. The sample was PBMCs, taken after 24 months of ibrutinib treatment. These receptors were obtained from a human donor with chronic lymphocytic leukemia.

The chain employs TRBV25-1 and TRBJ1-1, with D unclear. CDR1 and CDR2 (germline): MGHDK, SYGVNS. CDR3 length equals 13 residues. V was clipped by 2 bases and J by 6 bases, with 10 bases between them. Here the CDR3 reads CASSEAKLAEAFF. The CDR3 coding sequence is TGTGCCAGCAGTGAAGCAAAGCTTGCTGAAGCTTTCTTT.

The chain joins TRBV6-5 to TRBJ1-1, with D perhaps TRBD1 (5 bases). The V end was cut by 7 bases, the J end by 1 base, with 7 bases between. CDR3 length: 12 residues. Per the germline V gene, CDR1 is MNHEY and CDR2 is SVGAGI. The CDR3 loop is CASIGANTEAFF. Written as DNA, the CDR3 is TGTGCCAGCATCGGGGCGAACACTGAAGCTTTCTTT.

This clone has just a few counts. This chain uses TRBV20-1 with TRBJ2-5; a weak D match, TRBD2 (5 bases). The germline CDR1 and CDR2 sequences are DFQATT and SNEGSKA (reference sequence). V was clipped by 6 bases and J by 13 bases, with 15 bases between them. The CDR3 covers 10 residues. The CDR3 loop reads CSALRDRSYF. CDR3 DNA sequence: TGCAGTGCCCTCCGGGATCGCTCGTACTTC.

The V call is TRBV7-2, the J call TRBJ1-3, with 8 bases identical to TRBD1. CDR3 length equals 15 residues. The J segment lost 1 base and the V segment lost 5 bases, leaving 4 bases of the junction unmatched. In germline, CDR1 is SGHTA, CDR2 FQGNSA. CDR3 sequence (DNA): TGTGCCAGCAGCCCCGACAGGGGTTCTGGAAACACCATATATTTT. It encodes CASSPDRGSGNTIYF. Together with reference TRBV7-2 and TRBJ1-3, the CDR3 gives the full variable domain: GAGVSQSPSNKVTEKGKDVELRCDPISGHTALYWYRQSLGQGLEFLIYFQGNSAPDKSGLPSDRFSAERTGGSVSTLTIQRTQQEDSAVYLCASSPDRGSGNTIYFGEGSWLTVV.

The chain has TRBV28 and TRBJ1-2; 8 bases match TRBD1. Trimming cost V 6 bases and J 3 bases; bases outside gene matches: 9. The CDR3 is made up of 15 amino acids. The germline V gene has CDR1 MDHEN and CDR2 SYDVKM. In DNA, the CDR3 is TGTGCCAGCAGACGTCCCGGACAGGGAGACTATGGCTACACCTTC. Translated, it gives CASRRPGQGDYGYTF.

This chain joins TRBV19 and TRBJ1-5, with 8 bases aligning to TRBD1. V shed 7 bases, J shed 5 bases, and the junction held 7 bases outside the gene matches. This CDR3 is built from 14 residues. Germline V gene data show CDR1 as LNHDA and CDR2 as SQIVND (reference sequence). The CDR3 DNA is TGTGCCAGTACCAGTGACAGGGGAGATCAGCCCCAGCATTTT. It encodes CASTSDRGDQPQHF.

V gene TRBV18 combines with J gene TRBJ2-2; 7 nucleotides match TRBD1. The germline V gene encodes CDR1 KGHSH and CDR2 LQKENI. There are 16 residues in the CDR3. After removal of 0 bases from V and 8 bases from J, the junction contained 9 bases not matched to a gene. CDR3 bases: TGTGCCAGCTCACCACCAGTTAACAGGGGAACGGGGGAGCTGTTTTTT. Translation gives CASSPPVNRGTGELFF.

Note on this clone: The sample contains more than one DNA sequence encoding this CDR3. The rearrangement uses TRBV20-1 and TRBJ2-2; the D is unclear. The CDR3 runs to 11 residues. The germline V gene has CDR1 DFQATT and CDR2 SNEGSKA (reference sequence). The V end lost 1 base, the J end lost 4 bases, and 1 base lay between the germline ends. This CDR3 reads CSARATGELFF. The CDR3 DNA is TGCAGTGCTAGAGCCACCGGGGAGCTGTTTTTT.

This chain connects TRBV11-2 to TRBJ2-7, with a weak D call TRBD2 (5 bases). The V end was cut by 8 bases, the J end by 3 bases, with 8 bases between. Germline loops: CDR1 SGHAT, CDR2 FQNNGV. The CDR3 contains 11 residues. CDR3 sequence reads: CASEAVYEQYF. The CDR3 DNA follows: TGTGCCAGCGAAGCGGTCTACGAGCAGTACTTC.

The CDR3 loop reads CASRHGTANEQYF. The CDR3 DNA reads as TGTGCCAGCCGCCATGGGACAGCCAACGAGCAGTACTTC. The V call is TRBV25-1, the J call TRBJ2-7; 7 bases map to TRBD1. Looked up from germline, CDR1 is MGHDK and CDR2 is SYGVNS. The CDR3 has 13 amino acids. The trim removed 8 bases at V and 5 bases at J, leaving 9 bases unmatched.

This sequence joins TRBV4-3 and TRBJ2-3, with D unresolved. Germline CDR1 and CDR2: LGHNA and YSLEER. Trimming pared 1 base from V and 1 base from J, leaving 9 bases between. The CDR3 runs to 15 residues. CDR3 DNA: TGCGCCAGCAGCCAAGTAGGCAGTGGCACAGATACGCAGTATTTT. Its protein is CASSQVGSGTDTQYF.

This rearrangement joins TRBV30 to TRBJ2-7, with 7 bases that match TRBD1. Per germline, CDR1 GTSNPN and CDR2 SVGIG (reference sequence). The CDR3 has 15 amino acids. V dropped 0 bases and J dropped 5; count of bases not matched to a gene: 10. CDR3 DNA: TGTGCCTGGAGTGTACCAGAGACAGGGTTCCACGAGCAGTACTTC. It translates to CAWSVPETGFHEQYF.

The J gene is TRBJ2-5, the V gene TRBV4-3; D gene uncertain. Trimming removed 3 bases from V and 5 bases from J, with 13 bases in between. Germline V gene data show CDR1 as LGHNA and CDR2 as YSLEER. This CDR3 comprises 14 residues. In nucleotides, the CDR3 is TGCGCCAGCAGCCAGGAGATAGCCAGGGAGACCCAGTACTTC. The encoded protein is CASSQEIARETQYF.

The CDR3 spells CASSQEVVGAWESYEQYF. CDR3 coding DNA: TGTGCCAGCAGCCAAGAAGTGGTAGGGGCCTGGGAGTCCTACGAGCAGTACTTC. The chain recombines TRBV5-6 with TRBJ2-7; D tentatively reads TRBD1 or TRBD2 (5 bases each). The CDR3 runs to 18 residues. Germline V lookup: CDR1 SGHDT, CDR2 YYEEEE. V lost 4 bases to trimming and J lost 1 base, with 24 bases between them.

This chain links TRBV29-1 with TRBJ2-3, with TRBD2 as a possible D gene (6 bases). Trimming took off 5 bases at V and 0 bases at J, with 12 bases between the two ends. The CDR3 runs to 14 residues. From germline, CDR1 is SQVTM and CDR2 ANQGSEA. The CDR3 protein is CSVLGGTSTDTQYF. DNA of the CDR3: TGCAGCGTTTTGGGCGGGACTAGCACAGATACGCAGTATTTT.

The chain uses TRBV2 and TRBJ1-1; D ambiguous. Germline CDR1 is SNHLY and CDR2 is FYNNEI. The CDR3 length is 13 residues. V lost 6 bases and J lost 3, with 11 bases in between. DNA for the CDR3: TGTGCCAGCAGGGTGGCTTTCTACACTGAAGCTTTCTTT. Residues: CASRVAFYTEAFF. The whole variable domain, remainder taken from reference TRBV2 and TRBJ1-1, is EPEVTQTPSHQVTQMGQEVILRCVPISNHLYFYWYRQILGQKVEFLVSFYNNEISEKSEIFDDQFSVERPDGSNFTLKIRSTKLEDSAMYFCASRVAFYTEAFFGQGTRLTVV.

The CDR3 region has the DNA TGCAGTGCTAGTTACTACAATGAGCAGTTCTTC. Protein product: CSASYYNEQFF. This chain uses TRBV20-1 with TRBJ2-1, with D uncertain. Germline values: CDR1 DFQATT, CDR2 SNEGSKA (reference sequence). Trimming took 3 bases from V and 3 from J, leaving 3 bases between them. The CDR3 length is 11 residues.

This clone was seen many times. The chain uses TRBV27 and TRBJ1-2; D remains ambiguous. The CDR3 loop spans 12 amino acids. Trimming took 3 bases from V and 7 from J, leaving 9 bases between them. Germline lookup yields CDR1 MNHEY and CDR2 SMNVEV (reference sequence). The CDR3 spells CASSFKGSGYTF. The CDR3, as DNA: TGTGCCAGCAGTTTCAAAGGCTCTGGCTACACCTTC.

The genes are TRBV9 and TRBJ2-1; D gene ambiguous. The CDR3 runs to 14 residues. Germline V gives CDR1 SGDLS, CDR2 YYNGEE. Trimming cost V 1 base and J 4 bases, with 9 bases left between them. This chain's CDR3 is CASSVRSAYNEQFF. DNA of the CDR3: TGTGCCAGCAGCGTACGGAGTGCTTACAATGAGCAGTTCTTC.

The genes are TRBV7-8 and TRBJ1-1; D gene uncertain. Trimming took off 6 bases at V and 1 base at J, with 9 bases between the two ends. The length of the CDR3 is 13 residues. CDR1 SGHVS and CDR2 FQNEAQ come from the germline V gene. The CDR3 nucleotides are TGTGCCAGCAGTTCAACAGAGAACACTGAAGCTTTCTTT. Its protein product is CASSSTENTEAFF.